Listed below are T cell receptor beta chains from one sample, sequenced in a study of OX40 agonist ivuxolimab in advanced cancers. Sequencing used immunoSEQ multiplex PCR; TCRdb keeps in-frame clones, though not all of them. The sample lists 60,000 to 85,000 clones; around 86% were seen once. Sequences were derived from CD4+ or CD8+ T cells sorted from blood, sampled in a trial of the OX40 agonist ivuxolimab. These receptors were collected from an adult with an advanced solid tumor such as melanoma, head and neck, liver or kidney cancer. Both conserved end residues are part of each CDR3. D genes are given only for firm matches. Rows give clone size only sometimes, using once, few, many, or a class for an expanded clone.

size: NA
J: TRBJ1-2
D: NA
V: TRBV6-5
CDR3: CASSQLYGYTF
DNA: TGTGCCAGCAGTCAACTATATGGCTACACCTTC

size: NA
J: TRBJ2-5
D: NA
V: TRBV2
CDR3: CASSDGRGGEETQYF
DNA: TGTGCCAGCAGTGACGGGAGAGGGGGGGAAGAGACCCAGTACTTC

size: NA
J: TRBJ2-3
D: NA
V: TRBV9
CDR3: CASSAGPSGSDTQYF
DNA: TGTGCCAGCAGCGCCGGACCAAGCGGGTCAGATACGCAGTATTTT

size: NA
J: TRBJ1-5
D: TRBD1
V: TRBV4-3
CDR3: CASRGPMTGELQPQHF
DNA: TGCGCCAGCAGGGGGCCTATGACAGGGGAGCTTCAGCCCCAGCATTTT

size: few
J: TRBJ2-7
D: NA
V: TRBV7-3
CDR3: CASSLSGPSEQYF
DNA: TGTGCCAGCAGCTTATCGGGCCCCTCCGAGCAGTACTTC

size: NA
J: TRBJ1-1
D: NA
V: TRBV5-1
CDR3: CASSFDRSEAFF
DNA: TGCGCCAGCAGCTTTGACAGATCTGAAGCTTTCTTT

size: NA
J: TRBJ2-3
D: TRBD2
V: TRBV19
CDR3: CASGSTSGKRDTQYF
DNA: TGTGCCAGTGGATCGACTAGCGGGAAGAGAGATACGCAGTATTTT

size: NA
J: TRBJ2-5
D: TRBD1
V: TRBV5-1
CDR3: CASSTWGQGTQETQYF
DNA: TGCGCCAGCAGCACCTGGGGACAGGGGACCCAAGAGACCCAGTACTTC

size: NA
J: TRBJ1-1
D: TRBD1
V: TRBV7-9
CDR3: CASSLAYQGADTEAFF
DNA: TGTGCCAGCAGCTTAGCGTATCAGGGGGCGGACACTGAAGCTTTCTTT

size: NA
J: TRBJ2-5
D: TRBD1
V: TRBV18
CDR3: CASSLGTGGQETQYF
DNA: TGTGCCAGCTCGCTCGGGACAGGGGGCCAAGAGACCCAGTACTTC